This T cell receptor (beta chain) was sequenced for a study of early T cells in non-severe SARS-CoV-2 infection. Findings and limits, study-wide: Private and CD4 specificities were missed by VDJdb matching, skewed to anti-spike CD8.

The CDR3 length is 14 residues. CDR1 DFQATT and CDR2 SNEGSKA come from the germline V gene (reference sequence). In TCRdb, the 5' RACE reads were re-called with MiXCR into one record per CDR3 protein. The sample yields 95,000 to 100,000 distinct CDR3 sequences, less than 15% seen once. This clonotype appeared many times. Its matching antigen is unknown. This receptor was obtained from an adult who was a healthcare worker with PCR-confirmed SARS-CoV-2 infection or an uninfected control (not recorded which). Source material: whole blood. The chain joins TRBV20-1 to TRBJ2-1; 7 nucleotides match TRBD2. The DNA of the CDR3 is TGCAGGGGGAGAGCGGGGTCGACCTACAATGAGCAGTTCTTC. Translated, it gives CRGRAGSTYNEQFF.